This TCR beta chain came from a study of blood T cell repertoires in COVID-19 (dated by TCRdb to the early 2020s). In the study overall: Collaborator samples came from the United States, Italy and Spain and covered acute and convalescent phases of COVID-19. The sample metadata nearly always contained a de-identified subject ID, COVID-19 status, age in years and sex. Where available, HLA class I and class II types were obtained from metadata supplied by the sample provider rather than from assay-based typing. The repertoires were released in a freely available public database meant as a resource for research on the immune response to SARS-CoV-2. Samples were obtained from the ongoing ImmuneRACE study (first 160 participants) and from 1,000 to 1,500 subjects provided by 6 global collaborators. The prospective study material was composed of cDNA or gDNA derived from T cells, B-cell-depleted T cells, or PBMCs. Deeply sampled blood TCRbeta repertoires from subjects exposed to, actively infected with, or recovered from COVID-19 were included in the dataset. Broad study findings and their caveats: How much clinical and demographic metadata was included differed by source and by participant, and the metadata was provided uncurated.

TCRbeta CDR3 regions were amplified from genomic DNA using the immunoSEQ Assay, a bias-controlled multiplex PCR. In the source study's methods: Nucleated cell counts per sample were estimated from amplification of reference gene primers within the assay. To quantify the absolute abundance of each unique TCRbeta CDR3 rearrangement, sequence reads were collapsed and filtered. Productive Simpson clonality was computed per sample as the square root of Simpson's diversity index over productive rearrangements. TCRdb retrieved this table from immuneACCESS and kept in-frame rearrangements only. Not all clones are present; in checked studies, unresolved V genes account for under half, and no reason is known for the remainder. Clonal size and the V and J genes are those of that table, whereas D and trimming came from the DNA. The sample records 200,000 to 250,000 clones, approximately 84% of which are singletons. Together, the top ten hold about 1.7% of the sample.

In the prospective study, participants were about 18 to 100 years old, resided in about two dozen geographic areas of the United States, and were enrolled through a virtual design. Cohort assignment in the prospective study relied on participant-reported clinical history from a screening survey and a study questionnaire. ImmuneRACE Cohort 3 recovered participants were defined by two consecutive negative NP/OP PCR tests, healthcare professional clearance, or symptom resolution. In the prospective study, mobile phlebotomists collected whole blood, serum and a nasopharyngeal or oropharyngeal swab from each participant. Participants in the prospective study had the option to provide additional blood draws and questionnaires over a roughly 2-month period. Prospective study blood samples were shipped either frozen or at room temperature before DNA extraction. With respect to this clone: Its cognate antigen has yet to be identified. No much larger clone is present one base from it, and per-base qualities are unavailable.

Reading from cysteine to phenylalanine, the CDR3 counts 13 amino acids. Kept here is only the CDR3 DNA, which spans 39 bases and is read in frame from base 1. The germline ends are 6 bases apart after V is trimmed by 1 base and J by 5 bases. For CDR1 and CDR2, the germline V gene lists SGHRS and YFSETQ. The sequence is built from TRBV5-1 and TRBJ2-2, with the D segment identity uncertain. The clonotype comes from a man in his sixties who had recovered from COVID-19. The sample taken for sequencing was PBMCs or T cells enriched from blood (not recorded which). The CDR3 is CASSLTTTGELFF. The DNA sequence is as follows: TGCGCCAGCAGCTTGACAACAACCGGGGAGCTGTTTTTT.